A single sample is the source of the 20 T cell receptor beta chains below, sequenced in a study of T cells in localized non-small cell lung cancer. This table comes from immunoSEQ multiplex PCR, and its TCRdb copy is limited to in-frame clones, with some not included. The sample carries over a thousand clones, around 20% recorded once. Sample: normal lung tissue next to the tumor, taken before any cancer treatment. These receptors originate from a woman aged 35-70 years with stage I lung adenocarcinoma.

This clone was observed a few times. The V call is TRBV28, the J call TRBJ2-1; D is perhaps TRBD2 (6 bases). Trimming pared 5 bases from V and 7 bases from J, leaving 15 bases between. Germline loops: CDR1 MDHEN, CDR2 SYDVKM. This CDR3 comprises 14 residues. The CDR3 region has the DNA TGTGCCAGCAGTCGCGCGGGGCCCAGGAATGAGCAGTTCTTC. Amino acid sequence: CASSRAGPRNEQFF.

This clone has more than one count but fewer than ten. J is TRBJ1-2 and V is TRBV9; D remains ambiguous. This CDR3 is built from 13 residues. V gave up 0 bases and J gave up 8 bases, with 11 bases separating them. The germline V gene has CDR1 SGDLS and CDR2 YYNGEE. The CDR3 region has the DNA TGTGCCAGCAGCGTAGGGGCGGGCGTCGGCTACACCTTC. Its translation: CASSVGAGVGYTF.

This clone was recorded a few times. V usage is TRBV19 and J usage is TRBJ1-5; D unresolved. This CDR3 spans 14 amino acids. Germline lookup yields CDR1 LNHDA and CDR2 SQIVND (reference sequence). V lost 1 base and J 6 bases, leaving 10 bases between the germline ends. CDR3: CASSIGKMRQPQHF. DNA for the CDR3: TGTGCCAGTAGTATAGGCAAGATGCGTCAGCCCCAGCATTTT.

By frequency in the sample, this clone is large. The V call is TRBV28, the J call TRBJ1-3, with no clear D. Deletions cut 4 bases from V and 7 bases from J, with 14 bases between. The length of the CDR3 is 14 residues. CDR1 MDHEN and CDR2 SYDVKM come from the germline V gene. CDR3 region: CASSSPRTMNTIYF. The CDR3 region has the DNA TGTGCCAGCAGTTCTCCTAGGACCATGAACACCATATATTTT.

This clone is labeled as large. V gene TRBV6-8 combines with J gene TRBJ1-1, with a tentative D call TRBD1 (5 bases). The germline V gene has CDR1 MNHGY and CDR2 SAAAGT. Trimming pared 5 bases from V and 2 bases from J, leaving 15 bases between. CDR3 size: 15 residues. The CDR3, as DNA: TGTGCCAGCAGTCTCCCGACAGCCGGAAACACTGAAGCTTTCTTT. It yields the protein CASSLPTAGNTEAFF.

The chain joins TRBV11-3 to TRBJ1-6, with D possibly TRBD1 on 6 matching bases. V was cut by 1 base and J by 8 bases, with 24 bases left in between. CDR1 is SGHNT, CDR2 YENEEA, per germline. The CDR3 covers 19 residues. The CDR3 DNA is TGTGCCAGCAGCTTAGTAGCGGGCGGCCTGACAGGCTCGGATTCACCCCTCCACTTT. Translation gives CASSLVAGGLTGSDSPLHF.

V gene TRBV10-2 combines with J gene TRBJ1-1, with TRBD1 as a possible D gene (5 bases). This CDR3 contains 14 residues. V dropped 4 bases and J dropped 0 bases, with 9 bases sitting between them. The germline V gene encodes CDR1 WSHSY and CDR2 SAAADI. The CDR3 sequence is CASSAADMNTEAFF. Written as DNA, the CDR3 is TGCGCCAGCAGTGCTGCGGACATGAACACTGAAGCTTTCTTT.

The V gene is TRBV15, the J gene TRBJ2-5; the match to TRBD1 covers 8 bases. The CDR3 is made up of 15 amino acids. The trim removed 4 bases at V and 5 bases at J, leaving 9 bases unmatched. The germline gives CDR1 LNHNV, CDR2 YYDKDF (reference sequence). CDR3 sequence (DNA): TGTGCCACCAGCAAAAGACAGGGGAGAGGGGAGACCCAGTACTTC. It codes for CATSKRQGRGETQYF. Filled out from reference TRBV15 and TRBJ2-5, the complete variable domain reads DAMVIQNPRYQVTQFGKPVTLSCSQTLNHNVMYWYQQKSSQAPKLLFHYYDKDFNNEADTPDNFQSRRPNTSFCFLDIRSPGLGDTAMYLCATSKRQGRGETQYFGPGTRLLVL.

This clone showed up just a few times. The V call is TRBV6-8, the J call TRBJ1-5, with D hard to call. V was shortened by 2 bases and J by 3 bases, with 8 bases between the two germline ends. Germline V gene lookup returns CDR1 MNHGY and CDR2 SAAAGT. The CDR3 sequence is 14 residues long. The CDR3 here is CASSYATSNQPQHF. The CDR3 DNA is TGTGCCAGCAGTTACGCGACTTCCAATCAGCCCCAGCATTTT.

V is TRBV15 and J is TRBJ1-3; a possible D gene is TRBD1 (5 bases). From germline, CDR1 is LNHNV and CDR2 YYDKDF (reference sequence). The CDR3 loop spans 14 amino acids. V lost 4 bases and J lost 2, with 9 bases in between. The CDR3 loop reads CATSIGGTGNTIYF. The CDR3 nucleotides read TGTGCCACCAGCATTGGGGGAACTGGAAACACCATATATTTT.

The chain is built from TRBV12-5 and TRBJ2-5; TRBD1 matches 7 bases. Germline CDR1 LGHNT, CDR2 FRNRAP. The CDR3 is 15 residues long. V lost 5 bases to trimming and J lost 1 base; unmatched junction nucleotides: 7. CDR3 in amino acids: CASGGARGLQETQYF. The CDR3, as DNA: TGTGCTAGTGGTGGGGCTAGGGGGCTCCAAGAGACCCAGTACTTC.

The gene calls are TRBV19 and TRBJ1-2; D gene unclear. V gave up 4 bases and J gave up 0 bases, with 18 bases separating them. The CDR3 is made up of 17 amino acids. Germline CDR1 LNHDA, CDR2 SQIVND (reference sequence). The CDR3 nucleotides read TGTGCCAGTAGTACTAACTCCAACGACGGTGCTAACTATGGCTACACCTTC. Amino acid sequence: CASSTNSNDGANYGYTF.

There are a few counts of this clone. The rearrangement links TRBV1 to TRBJ2-1; the D call in the table, TRBD2, was not verified against the DNA. TRBV1 is deemed a pseudogene. This CDR3 region has 16 residues. CDR3 amino acids: CASSQDSAGGYNEQFF. In DNA, the CDR3 is TGCGCCAGCAGCCAAGATTCCGCGGGAGGGTACAATGAGCAGTTCTTC.

The chain is built from TRBV6-8 and TRBJ2-1; TRBD1 matches at 9 bases. V shed 10 bases, J shed 7 bases, and the junction held 14 bases outside the gene matches. Germline V gene data show CDR1 as MNHGY and CDR2 as SAAAGT. CDR3 length: 15 amino acids. CDR3 coding DNA: TGTGCCACTACGCTCCTGGACAGGGGAAGGAATGAGCAGTTCTTC. This sequence encodes CATTLLDRGRNEQFF.

The J gene is TRBJ2-1, the V gene TRBV11-3, with D perhaps matching TRBD2 (5 bases). The V gene lost 2 bases and the J gene lost 0 bases, with 8 bases spanning the gap. Per germline, CDR1 SGHNT and CDR2 YENEEA. This CDR3 region has 15 residues. CDR3 in amino acids: CASSLSGGSYNEQFF. DNA of the CDR3: TGTGCCAGCAGCTTATCAGGAGGCTCCTACAATGAGCAGTTCTTC.

The table lists this clone with a few counts. This chain links TRBV11-3 with TRBJ2-3; TRBD1 agrees at 9 bases. The CDR3 has 16 residues. Losses at the gene ends were 5 bases for V and 3 bases for J; bases not matched to a gene: 9. Germline V gives CDR1 SGHNT, CDR2 YENEEA. This CDR3 reads CASSRQGQGHTDTQYF. CDR3 in DNA: TGTGCCAGCAGCCGCCAGGGACAGGGTCATACAGATACGCAGTATTTT.

The chain uses TRBV11-3 and TRBJ1-1, with 7 bases that match TRBD1. Looked up from germline, CDR1 is SGHNT and CDR2 is YENEEA. This CDR3 has 15 amino acids. The V gene end was trimmed by 2 bases and the J gene end by 2 bases; junction bases not matched to a gene: 5. The DNA of the CDR3 is TGTGCCAGCAGCTTACTGACAGGGAGTAACACTGAAGCTTTCTTT. Its protein is CASSLLTGSNTEAFF.

This clone occurred a few times. The chain uses TRBV9 and TRBJ1-3; D gene uncertain. The CDR3 contains 13 residues. Between the trimmed V and J ends, which lost 1 base and 7 bases, there was a span of 9 bases. Germline CDR1 reads SGDLS; CDR2 reads YYNGEE. The CDR3 loop reads CASSVLGGNTIYF. The CDR3 DNA follows: TGTGCCAGCAGCGTACTCGGAGGGAACACCATATATTTT. The full variable domain, its missing parts supplied by reference TRBV9 and TRBJ1-3, is DSGVTQTPKHLITATGQRVTLRCSPRSGDLSVYWYQQSLDQGLQFLIQYYNGEERAKGNILERFSAQQFPDLHSELNLSSLELGDSALYFCASSVLGGNTIYFGEGSWLTVV.

V usage is TRBV19 and J usage is TRBJ2-7; the match to TRBD2 covers 14 bases. CDR1 LNHDA and CDR2 SQIVND come from the germline V gene (reference sequence). V was clipped by 6 bases and J by 5 bases; unmatched bases: 0. CDR3 length: 13 residues. The CDR3 nucleotides are TGTGCCAGTAGGGGACTAGCGGGAGACGAGCAGTACTTC. It yields the protein CASRGLAGDEQYF.

This clone ranks as medium-sized. V and J are TRBV2 and TRBJ1-5, with D unresolved. The CDR3 totals 13 residues. Deletions cut 3 bases from V and 3 bases from J, with 6 bases between. The germline gives CDR1 SNHLY, CDR2 FYNNEI. DNA of the CDR3: TGTGCCAGCAGTGACAAGAACAATCAGCCCCAGCATTTT. It yields the protein CASSDKNNQPQHF. Full variable domain (outside the CDR3, taken from reference TRBV2 and TRBJ1-5): EPEVTQTPSHQVTQMGQEVILRCVPISNHLYFYWYRQILGQKVEFLVSFYNNEISEKSEIFDDQFSVERPDGSNFTLKIRSTKLEDSAMYFCASSDKNNQPQHFGDGTRLSIL.